Sequencing of this T cell receptor (beta chain) was carried out in a study of control samples from healthy donors and cancer patients. This table comes from immunoSEQ multiplex PCR, and its TCRdb copy is limited to in-frame clones, with some not included. The data hold around 140,000 clones, with just under 95% observed a single time. V shed 6 bases and J shed 0 bases, with 9 bases lying between them. The CDR3 sequence is 13 residues long. Germline values: CDR1 SGHTA, CDR2 FQGTGA. The chain carries TRBV7-3 and TRBJ2-7; no definite D call. The clonotype comes from a man aged 18 to 29 in good health. The source material was blood. CDR3 sequence reads: CASSVIDSYEQYF. The CDR3 DNA reads TGTGCCAGCAGTGTTATAGACTCCTACGAGCAGTACTTC. The entire variable domain, with the rest obtained from reference TRBV7-3 and TRBJ2-7, is as follows: GAGVSQTPSNKVTEKGKYVELRCDPISGHTALYWYRQSLGQGPEFLIYFQGTGAADDSGLPNDRFFAVRPEGSVSTLKIQRTERGDSAVYLCASSVIDSYEQYFGPGTRLTVT.